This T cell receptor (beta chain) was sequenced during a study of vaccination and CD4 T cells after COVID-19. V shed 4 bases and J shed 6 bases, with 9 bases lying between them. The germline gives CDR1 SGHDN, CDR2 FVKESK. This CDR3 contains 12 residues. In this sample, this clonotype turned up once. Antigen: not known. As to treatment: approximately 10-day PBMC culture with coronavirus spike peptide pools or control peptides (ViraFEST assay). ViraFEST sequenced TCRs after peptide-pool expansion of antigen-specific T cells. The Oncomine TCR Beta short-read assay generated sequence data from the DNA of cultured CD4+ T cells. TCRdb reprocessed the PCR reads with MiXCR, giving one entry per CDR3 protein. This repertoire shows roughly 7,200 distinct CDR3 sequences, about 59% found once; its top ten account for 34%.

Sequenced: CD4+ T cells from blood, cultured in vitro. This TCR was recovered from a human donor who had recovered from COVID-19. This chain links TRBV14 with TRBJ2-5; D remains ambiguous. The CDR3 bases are TGTGCCAGCAGCCGCACGGGTCAGACCCAGTACTTC. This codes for CASSRTGQTQYF.